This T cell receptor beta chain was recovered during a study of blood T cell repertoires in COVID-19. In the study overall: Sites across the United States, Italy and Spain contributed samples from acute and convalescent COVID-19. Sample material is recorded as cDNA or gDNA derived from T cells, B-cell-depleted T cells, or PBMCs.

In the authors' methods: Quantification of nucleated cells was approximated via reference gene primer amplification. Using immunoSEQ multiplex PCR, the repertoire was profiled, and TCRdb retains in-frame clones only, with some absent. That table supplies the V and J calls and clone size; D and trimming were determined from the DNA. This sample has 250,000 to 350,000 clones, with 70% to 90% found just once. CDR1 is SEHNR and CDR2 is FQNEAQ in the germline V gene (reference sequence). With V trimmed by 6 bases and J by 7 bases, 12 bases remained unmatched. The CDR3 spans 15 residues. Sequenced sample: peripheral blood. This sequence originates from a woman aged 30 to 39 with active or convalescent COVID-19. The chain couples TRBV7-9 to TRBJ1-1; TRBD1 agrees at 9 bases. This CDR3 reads CASSSRGTGRGEAFF. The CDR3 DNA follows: TGTGCCAGCAGTTCCCGGGGGACAGGGAGGGGTGAAGCTTTCTTT.